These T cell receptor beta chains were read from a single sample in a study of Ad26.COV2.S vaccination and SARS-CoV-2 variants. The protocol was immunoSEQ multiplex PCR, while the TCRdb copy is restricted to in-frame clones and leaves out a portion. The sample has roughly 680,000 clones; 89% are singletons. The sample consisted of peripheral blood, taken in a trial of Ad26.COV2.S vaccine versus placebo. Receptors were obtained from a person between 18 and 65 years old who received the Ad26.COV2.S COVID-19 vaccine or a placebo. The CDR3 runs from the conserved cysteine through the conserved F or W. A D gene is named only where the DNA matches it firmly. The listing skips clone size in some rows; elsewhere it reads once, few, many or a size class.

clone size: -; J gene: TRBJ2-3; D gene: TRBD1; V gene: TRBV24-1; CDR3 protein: CATSDPGTGKGDTQYF; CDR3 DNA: TGTGCCACCAGTGATCCCGGGACAGGGAAAGGGGATACGCAGTATTTT
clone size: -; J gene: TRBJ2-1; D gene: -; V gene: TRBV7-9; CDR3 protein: CASSPQRATYNEQFF; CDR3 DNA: TGTGCCAGCAGCCCCCAAAGGGCTACCTACAATGAGCAGTTCTTC
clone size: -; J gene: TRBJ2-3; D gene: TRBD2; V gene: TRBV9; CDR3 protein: CASTRTSGGTDTQYF; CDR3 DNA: TGTGCCAGCACACGGACTAGCGGGGGTACAGATACGCAGTATTTT
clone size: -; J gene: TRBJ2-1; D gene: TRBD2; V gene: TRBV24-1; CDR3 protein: CATSDLGLAGLDEQFF; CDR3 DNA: TGTGCCACCAGTGACCTGGGACTAGCGGGATTGGATGAGCAGTTCTTC
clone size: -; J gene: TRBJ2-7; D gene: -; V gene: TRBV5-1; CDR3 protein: CASSLALGVSYEQYF; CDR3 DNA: TGCGCCAGCAGCTTGGCCCTGGGGGTCTCCTACGAGCAGTACTTC
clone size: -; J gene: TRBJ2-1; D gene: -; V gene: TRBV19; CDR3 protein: CASSMGIPGEQFF; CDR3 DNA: TGTGCCAGTAGTATGGGTATCCCGGGGGAGCAGTTCTTC
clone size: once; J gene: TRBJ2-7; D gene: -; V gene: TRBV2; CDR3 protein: CASSESWQYF; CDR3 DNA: TGTGCCAGCAGTGAAAGTTGGCAGTACTTC
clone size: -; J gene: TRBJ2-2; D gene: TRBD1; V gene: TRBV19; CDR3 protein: CASSRGTAALGELFF; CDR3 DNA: TGTGCCAGTAGTAGGGGGACAGCTGCTCTTGGGGAGCTGTTTTTT
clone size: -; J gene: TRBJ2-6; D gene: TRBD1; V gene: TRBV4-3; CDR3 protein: CASSRGQGSTGANVLTF; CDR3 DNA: TGCGCCAGCAGCCGTGGACAGGGCTCGACTGGGGCCAACGTCCTGACTTTC
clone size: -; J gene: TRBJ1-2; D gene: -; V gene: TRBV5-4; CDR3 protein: CASTPNPSNYGYTF; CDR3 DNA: TGTGCCAGCACCCCGAATCCCTCCAACTATGGCTACACCTTC
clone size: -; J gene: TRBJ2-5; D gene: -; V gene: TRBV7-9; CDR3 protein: CASSFWTQETQYF; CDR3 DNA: TGTGCCAGCAGCTTCTGGACTCAAGAGACCCAGTACTTC